This passage covers 15 T cell receptor beta chains from one sample sequenced in a study of shared clonotypes between healthy human individuals. CD45RO-negative, CCR7-positively selected cells formed the naive CD8 fraction, excluding terminally differentiated effector memory CD45RA+ cells. Sequencing was performed with immunoSEQ multiplex PCR; in TCRdb, only in-frame clones are kept and a portion is missing. The sample shows over 800,000 clones, 92% of them seen only once. Sequenced material: naive CD8+ T cells sorted from blood. Receptor source: a man aged 25-40 years in good health.

Comment on this clone: The sample carries other DNA sequences with the same CDR3. The chain employs TRBV15 and TRBJ2-5; D is unclear. V dropped 1 base and J dropped 2 bases, with 8 bases sitting between them. Germline lookup yields CDR1 LNHNV and CDR2 YYDKDF (reference sequence). This CDR3 is 14 amino acids long. The CDR3 region has the DNA TGTGCCACCAGCAGAGGTACAGATCAAGAGACCCAGTACTTC. It yields the protein CATSRGTDQETQYF.

Details on this clone: Other DNA variants within this sample encode the same CDR3. The V call is TRBV28, the J call TRBJ1-1; perhaps TRBD1 as D (5 bases). Germline V gene lookup returns CDR1 MDHEN and CDR2 SYDVKM. The V end was cut by 3 bases, the J end by 1 base, with 6 bases between. This CDR3 spans 13 amino acids. The CDR3: CASSFGGNTEAFF. The DNA for the CDR3 is TGTGCCAGCAGTTTCGGGGGGAACACTGAAGCTTTCTTT.

This clone was seen only once. This sequence joins TRBV4-1 and TRBJ2-1, with no clear D. This CDR3 has 14 amino acids. Germline loops: CDR1 MGHRA, CDR2 YSYEKL. Trimming removed 0 bases from V and 5 bases from J, with 8 bases in between. This chain's CDR3 is CASSQDGPNNEQFF. Written as DNA, the CDR3 is TGCGCCAGCAGCCAAGATGGCCCGAACAATGAGCAGTTCTTC.

The chain carries TRBV19 and TRBJ2-1, with TRBD2 as a possible D gene (5 bases). The CDR3 has 18 amino acids. V lost 6 bases, J lost 0 bases, and 21 bases lay in between. The germline gives CDR1 LNHDA, CDR2 SQIVND (reference sequence). In DNA form, the CDR3 reads TGTGCCAGTAGCCCCGGCTCCGGAGGAACCTCCTCCTACAATGAGCAGTTCTTC. It translates to CASSPGSGGTSSYNEQFF.

The V gene is TRBV27, the J gene TRBJ1-1; D is ambiguous. The CDR3 is 14 amino acids. Trimming shortened V by 6 bases and J by 3 bases, and 14 bases separated the two germline ends. Germline V gene sequence: CDR1 MNHEY, CDR2 SMNVEV (reference sequence). CDR3 sequence reads: CASSLLGWDTEAFF. Written as DNA, the CDR3 is TGTGCCAGCAGCCTCCTGGGGTGGGACACTGAAGCTTTCTTT.

The J gene is TRBJ2-1, the V gene TRBV2, with 10 bases identical to TRBD2. The V gene end was trimmed by 6 bases and the J gene end by 8 bases; junction bases not matched to a gene: 10. This CDR3 contains 15 residues. CDR1 and CDR2 from the germline V gene are SNHLY and FYNNEI. The CDR3 loop reads CASREGSGRVHEQFF. CDR3 sequence (DNA): TGTGCCAGCAGGGAGGGGAGCGGGAGGGTACATGAGCAGTTCTTC.

For this clone: A read error is possible here, since a much larger clone lies one base away. The genes are TRBV6-6 and TRBJ2-5; D not certain. This CDR3 has 11 residues. Looked up from germline, CDR1 is MNHNY and CDR2 is SVGAGI (reference sequence). Between the trimmed V and J ends, which lost 5 bases and 0 bases, there was a span of 1 base. CDR3: CASSNQETQYF. CDR3 DNA sequence: TGTGCCAGCAGTAACCAAGAGACCCAGTACTTC.

This rearrangement joins TRBV18 to TRBJ2-4; D ambiguous. Trimming removed 1 base at V and 3 bases at J, with 4 bases between. Germline V CDR1 and CDR2: KGHSH, LQKENI. The CDR3 consists of 13 residues. The CDR3: CASSPLDKNIQYF. In nucleotides, the CDR3 is TGTGCCAGCTCACCACTGGACAAAAACATTCAGTACTTC. The whole variable domain, filled in from reference TRBV18 and TRBJ2-4, reads NAGVMQNPRHLVRRRGQEARLRCSPMKGHSHVYWYRQLPEEGLKFMVYLQKENIIDESGMPKERFSAEFPKEGPSILRIQQVVRGDSAAYFCASSPLDKNIQYFGAGTRLSVL.

The chain links TRBV5-1 to TRBJ2-7, with TRBD2 as a possible D gene (6 bases). The CDR3 is 15 amino acids. Germline V gene lookup returns CDR1 SGHRS and CDR2 YFSETQ. Trimming took off 1 base at V and 5 bases at J, with 16 bases between the two ends. The CDR3 bases are TGCGCCAGCAGCTTGCGCGGGACCAGCGTCCACGAGCAGTACTTC. Its protein is CASSLRGTSVHEQYF.

The chain is built from TRBV19 and TRBJ2-7, with a possible D match to TRBD1 (5 bases). Germline V gene lookup returns CDR1 LNHDA and CDR2 SQIVND (reference sequence). There are 13 residues in the CDR3. Trimming removed 4 bases from V and 6 bases from J, with 13 bases in between. Written as DNA, the CDR3 is TGTGCCAGTAGTACAGGCCCAGGGTTCGAGCAGTACTTC. Translated, it gives CASSTGPGFEQYF.

The chain uses TRBV20-1 and TRBJ1-4; D unresolved. The germline V and J ends were trimmed by 6 bases and 7 bases, with 9 bases remaining between them. From germline, CDR1 is DFQATT and CDR2 SNEGSKA (reference sequence). The CDR3 is made up of 11 amino acids. The CDR3 here is CSARKVEKLFF. The CDR3, as DNA: TGCAGTGCCCGCAAGGTTGAAAAACTGTTTTTT.

The rearrangement joins TRBV28 to TRBJ1-5, with TRBD1 matching 7 bases. V lost 5 bases, J lost 7 bases, and 14 bases stayed unmatched. The CDR3 runs to 16 residues. Germline V lookup: CDR1 MDHEN, CDR2 SYDVKM. The CDR3 loop is CASSTQARQGGQPQHF. CDR3 nucleotides: TGTGCCAGCAGTACTCAAGCCCGACAGGGAGGCCAGCCCCAGCATTTT.

The chain employs TRBV5-1 and TRBJ1-1, with a possible D match to TRBD1 (5 bases). The germline V and J ends were trimmed by 4 bases and 7 bases, with 8 bases remaining between them. Germline values: CDR1 SGHRS, CDR2 YFSETQ. The CDR3 sequence is 11 residues long. CDR3 sequence reads: CASSDSVEAFF. CDR3 nucleotides: TGCGCCAGCAGCGACAGCGTTGAAGCTTTCTTT.

V gene TRBV9 combines with J gene TRBJ2-3; TRBD2 aligns across 13 bases. The CDR3 has 16 residues. Germline trimming cut 7 bases from V and 8 bases from J; bases unmatched to any gene: 13. Germline V CDR1 and CDR2: SGDLS, YYNGEE. The CDR3 here is CASFLLLAGGPGTQYF. The CDR3 DNA reads as TGTGCCAGCTTTCTACTACTAGCGGGAGGGCCTGGTACGCAGTATTTT.

Comments on this clone: Other DNA sequences in this sample translate to the same CDR3. This chain connects TRBV5-1 to TRBJ2-3; D gene ambiguous. The CDR3 runs to 13 residues. Germline lookup yields CDR1 SGHRS and CDR2 YFSETQ. Trimming removed 0 bases at V and 4 bases at J, with 6 bases between. CDR3 coding DNA: TGCGCCAGCAGCTTGGAAAACGCAGATACGCAGTATTTT. It is translated as CASSLENADTQYF.